The 14 T cell receptor beta chains presented below share a single source sample, sequenced in a study of blood T cell repertoires in COVID-19. Using immunoSEQ multiplex PCR, the repertoire was profiled, and TCRdb retains in-frame clones only, with some absent. This table has hundreds of thousands of clones, 85% to 90% appearing once. Sample: peripheral blood. The receptors were gathered from a man aged 65-85 years with acute or convalescent COVID-19.

The V and J genes are TRBV5-4 and TRBJ2-2; TRBD2 matches at 8 bases. Trimming removed 3 bases from V and 4 bases from J; junction bases left unmatched: 8. Germline V gene data show CDR1 as SGHNT and CDR2 as YYREEE (reference sequence). This CDR3 comprises 16 residues. This CDR3 is CASSSPSGRATGELFF. DNA for the CDR3: TGTGCCAGCAGCTCCCCCAGCGGGAGAGCCACCGGGGAGCTGTTTTTT.

The DNA for the CDR3 is TGTGCCAGCAGCCGGAGGGGAGGCGCCTACGAGCAGTACTTC. Translation gives CASSRRGGAYEQYF. V gene TRBV27 combines with J gene TRBJ2-7, with D possibly TRBD2 on 6 matching bases. V was cut by 6 bases and J by 2 bases, with 14 bases left in between. This CDR3 has 14 amino acids. Germline CDR1 and CDR2: MNHEY and SMNVEV (reference sequence).

This sequence joins TRBV5-1 and TRBJ1-2, with 9 bases matching TRBD1. Germline lookup yields CDR1 SGHRS and CDR2 YFSETQ. J gave up 8 bases and V 3 bases, and 8 bases lay outside the gene matches. This CDR3 has 14 residues. In nucleotides, the CDR3 is TGCGCCAGCAGCTGGGGAACAGGGGGCGACGGCTACACCTTC. Protein product: CASSWGTGGDGYTF.

The gene calls are TRBV7-9 and TRBJ2-3; D gene ambiguous. V lost 4 bases and J 0 bases, leaving 17 bases between the germline ends. The V gene's germline CDR1 is SEHNR and CDR2 FQNEAQ (reference sequence). The CDR3 sequence is 17 residues long. The CDR3 protein is CASSSQFPGASTDTQYF. In DNA, the CDR3 is TGTGCCAGCAGCTCTCAGTTTCCAGGCGCTAGCACAGATACGCAGTATTTT. Combining the CDR3 with reference TRBV7-9 and TRBJ2-3 gives the whole variable domain DTGVSQNPRHKITKRGQNVTFRCDPISEHNRLYWYRQTLGQGPEFLTYFQNEAQLEKSRLLSDRFSAERPKGSFSTLEIQRTEQGDSAMYLCASSSQFPGASTDTQYFGPGTRLTVL.

This chain joins TRBV19 and TRBJ1-5, with D tentatively TRBD1 (6 bases). The CDR3 is 12 residues long. CDR1 LNHDA and CDR2 SQIVND come from the germline V gene (reference sequence). With 6 bases removed from V and 9 bases from J, the gap between germline ends came to 12 bases. The CDR3 nucleotides are TGTGCCAGTAGAGAGGGGGATCGGCCCCAGCATTTT. This encodes CASREGDRPQHF.

The rearrangement links TRBV4-3 to TRBJ2-1; 8 positions match TRBD2. CDR3 size: 18 residues. After removal of 0 bases from V and 0 bases from J, the junction contained 7 bases not matched to a gene. Germline loops: CDR1 LGHNA, CDR2 YSLEER. This chain's CDR3 is CASSQDGGGLGSYNEQFF. The DNA of the CDR3 is TGCGCCAGCAGCCAAGATGGGGGGGGACTAGGCTCCTACAATGAGCAGTTCTTC.

This clone showed up just once. Other DNA sequences of this sample code for an identical CDR3. The V gene is TRBV19, the J gene TRBJ1-2, with D perhaps matching TRBD1 (5 bases). V was clipped by 2 bases and J by 5 bases, with 9 bases between them. CDR1 is LNHDA, CDR2 SQIVND, per germline (reference sequence). The CDR3 runs to 13 residues. The CDR3 DNA sequence: TGTGCCAGTAGTATATCTCAGGGTTATGGCTACACCTTC. Encoded protein: CASSISQGYGYTF.

The rearrangement uses TRBV27 and TRBJ2-7; tentative D call: TRBD2 (6 bases). The V gene's germline CDR1 is MNHEY and CDR2 SMNVEV (reference sequence). The CDR3 loop spans 13 amino acids. V lost 3 bases and J 11 bases, leaving 17 bases between the germline ends. This CDR3 is CASSLGYGGTEYF. The CDR3 DNA sequence: TGTGCCAGCAGTTTGGGGTATGGGGGGACGGAGTACTTC.

The chain recombines TRBV30 with TRBJ1-5, with a possible D match to TRBD1 (5 bases). There are 14 residues in the CDR3. Per germline, CDR1 GTSNPN and CDR2 SVGIG (reference sequence). The V and J ends lost 0 bases and 2 bases respectively, with 8 bases between them. The CDR3 reads CAWSVGGGNQPQHF. CDR3 sequence (DNA): TGTGCCTGGAGTGTCGGGGGTGGCAATCAGCCCCAGCATTTT.

This clone was recorded a few times. The chain is built from TRBV4-1 and TRBJ1-5, with 7 positions matching TRBD1. V shed 0 bases and J 3 bases; nucleotides not matched to a gene: 2. Germline CDR1 and CDR2: MGHRA and YSYEKL. The CDR3 consists of 15 residues. This CDR3 is CASSQETGNNQPQHF. CDR3 DNA: TGCGCCAGCAGCCAAGAGACAGGGAACAATCAGCCCCAGCATTTT.

The chain joins TRBV7-2 to TRBJ1-6; no firm D call. The V and J ends lost 2 bases and 2 bases respectively, with 19 bases between them. This CDR3 has 19 amino acids. CDR1 is SGHTA, CDR2 FQGNSA, per germline. The CDR3 loop reads CASSLTGYLSPTYNSPLHF. In DNA, the CDR3 is TGTGCCAGCAGCTTAACGGGGTACCTTTCCCCAACCTATAATTCACCCCTCCACTTT.

DNA for the CDR3: TGCGCCAGCAGCCCTAGCCCACAGGGAGGGTCGACTAATGAAAAACTGTTTTTT. Protein: CASSPSPQGGSTNEKLFF. The chain links TRBV4-3 to TRBJ1-4, with D possibly TRBD1 on 6 matching bases. CDR1 and CDR2 (germline): LGHNA, YSLEER. V lost 4 bases to trimming and J lost 2 bases, with 20 bases between them. CDR3 length: 18 residues.

The V call is TRBV19, the J call TRBJ2-5; 7 bases fit TRBD1. This CDR3 region has 15 residues. Germline CDR1 reads LNHDA; CDR2 reads SQIVND (reference sequence). V was clipped by 3 bases and J by 1 base; unmatched bases: 5. This CDR3 reads CASSIQGVSQETQYF. The CDR3 DNA reads as TGTGCCAGTAGTATCCAGGGGGTGAGCCAAGAGACCCAGTACTTC.

The sample holds many counts of this clone. The J gene is TRBJ1-5, the V gene TRBV7-9; D unclear. V shed 1 base and J shed 0 bases, with 7 bases lying between them. Germline CDR1 SEHNR, CDR2 FQNEAQ (reference sequence). The CDR3 has 15 amino acids. This chain's CDR3 is CASSLGAPSNQPQHF. CDR3 DNA: TGTGCCAGCAGCTTAGGGGCCCCTAGCAATCAGCCCCAGCATTTT.